This T cell receptor beta chain is drawn from a study of Ad26.COV2.S vaccination and SARS-CoV-2 variants. Study as a whole: It was the COV1001 Ad26.COV2.S trial arm that included the donor. Recipients of Ad26.COV2.S got it intramuscularly, once or twice 56 days apart. Study conclusions and caveats: Relative to placebo recipients, vaccine recipients exhibited elevated spike-specific TCR breadth. Analyses of TCR breadth and depth may have underestimated total T cell responses.

This CDR3 has 14 residues. The germline V gene has CDR1 SNHLY and CDR2 FYNNEI. The J segment lost 7 bases and the V segment lost 6 bases, leaving 9 bases of the junction unmatched. Treatment denoted: about 20 received Ad26.COV2.S at low or high dose, single or two shots; roughly five received placebo; per-sample allocation not given. Day 63 following the first vaccine or placebo injection was when the samples were taken. TCRdb's table, derived via immunoSEQ multiplex PCR, lists solely in-frame clones and lacks some. This sample carries 500,000 or so clones, roughly 87% of them seen once, and the ten largest clones take 2% to 3%. As to this clone: Its antigen is as yet unknown.

The sample in question was peripheral blood, obtained in a trial of Ad26.COV2.S vaccine versus placebo. This clonotype was sampled from a person between 18 and 59 years old who received the Ad26.COV2.S COVID-19 vaccine or a placebo. The chain employs TRBV2 and TRBJ1-2; 9 bases are a match to TRBD1. The CDR3 spells CASRGTGQGFGYTF. The CDR3 nucleotides read TGTGCCAGCAGAGGTACGGGACAGGGCTTTGGCTACACCTTC.